Following are 30 T cell receptor beta chains from one sample sequenced in a study of blood T cell repertoires in COVID-19. Repertoires were generated with immunoSEQ multiplex PCR, while TCRdb's copy carries only in-frame clones and drops some. The table has around 72,000 clones, over 65% seen once; the top ten hold 18%. Source material: peripheral blood. The receptors shown here come from a woman older than 75 with acute or convalescent COVID-19.

This clone appeared a few times. The V gene is TRBV3-1 (or the pseudogene TRBV3-2), the J gene TRBJ1-1, with 7 bases identical to TRBD1. The J segment lost 3 bases and the V segment lost 4 bases, leaving 5 bases of the junction unmatched. CDR1 LGHDT and CDR2 YNNKEL come from the germline V gene (reference sequence). The CDR3 extends over 14 amino acids. The CDR3 DNA reads TGTGCCAGCAGCCTGGGGGGACAGCACACTGAAGCTTTCTTT. It yields the protein CASSLGGQHTEAFF.

The chain joins TRBV30 to TRBJ1-2; D is unresolved. This CDR3 spans 14 amino acids. Germline CDR1 and CDR2: GTSNPN and SVGIG (reference sequence). V lost 2 bases, J lost 4 bases, and 14 bases lay in between. The chain's CDR3 is CAWSRTPEGYGYTF. The CDR3 nucleotides are TGTGCCTGGAGTCGAACTCCGGAGGGCTATGGCTACACCTTC.

This clone was recorded only once. V and J are TRBV27 and TRBJ1-1; unclear D gene. This CDR3 is 15 amino acids long. The germline V and J ends were trimmed by 1 base and 1 base, with 10 bases remaining between them. Germline V lookup: CDR1 MNHEY, CDR2 SMNVEV (reference sequence). In DNA, the CDR3 is TGTGCCAGCAGTTTATTCGGAGCTGCGAACACTGAAGCTTTCTTT. It encodes CASSLFGAANTEAFF.

The chain carries TRBV11-2 and TRBJ2-1; 8 positions match TRBD2. Germline V CDR1 and CDR2: SGHAT, FQNNGV. V lost 5 bases, J lost 10 bases, and 10 bases stayed unmatched. The CDR3 length is 14 residues. CDR3: CASSAGGPLVEQFF. CDR3 sequence (DNA): TGTGCCAGCAGCGCGGGGGGTCCGCTAGTGGAGCAGTTCTTC.

The chain uses TRBV11-2 and TRBJ2-5, with TRBD2 matching 9 bases. Losses at the gene ends were 1 base for V and 3 bases for J; bases not matched to a gene: 0. Germline assignment: CDR1 SGHAT and CDR2 FQNNGV. This CDR3 region has 14 residues. This CDR3 reads CASSLASGEETQYF. CDR3 DNA: TGTGCCAGCAGCTTAGCTAGCGGGGAAGAGACCCAGTACTTC.

The CDR3 is CASSLEGVGAFF. CDR3 sequence (DNA): TGTGCCAGCAGCTTGGAAGGGGTCGGAGCTTTCTTT. This chain joins TRBV5-6 and TRBJ1-1, with a tentative D call TRBD1 (5 bases). Trimming took 0 bases from V and 10 from J, leaving 10 bases between them. The CDR3 runs 12 residues. Germline CDR1 and CDR2: SGHDT and YYEEEE.

This clone was counted only a few times. This sequence joins TRBV10-1 and TRBJ1-5; D is possibly TRBD1 (5 bases). CDR1 is WNHNN and CDR2 is SYGVQD in the germline V gene (reference sequence). This CDR3 region has 13 residues. Trimming took off 2 bases at V and 11 bases at J, with 13 bases between the two ends. The CDR3 is CASSENRLSAQHF. The CDR3 region has the DNA TGCGCCAGCAGTGAGAACAGGTTATCAGCCCAGCATTTT.

This sequence joins TRBV9 and TRBJ1-1; 7 bases align to TRBD1. CDR1 is SGDLS and CDR2 is YYNGEE in the germline V gene. Unmatched junction bases numbered 1, after V lost 4 bases and J lost 1 base. The CDR3 covers 13 residues. As DNA, the CDR3 is TGTGCCAGCAGCCGACAGGGGAACACTGAAGCTTTCTTT. Its protein is CASSRQGNTEAFF.

In the case of this clone: The sample has other DNA sequences that encode this CDR3 too. The chain employs TRBV30 and TRBJ1-1; D gene ambiguous. V was trimmed by 5 bases and J by 2 bases, leaving 6 bases between them. In germline, CDR1 is GTSNPN, CDR2 SVGIG (reference sequence). The CDR3 length is 11 residues. The CDR3 protein is CAWVLNTEAFF. The CDR3 region has the DNA TGTGCCTGGGTCCTAAACACTGAAGCTTTCTTT.

The J gene is TRBJ2-5, the V gene TRBV7-6, with TRBD2 identical over 14 bases. The trim removed 5 bases at V and 4 bases at J, leaving 9 bases unmatched. Per the germline V gene, CDR1 is SGHVS and CDR2 is FNYEAQ. CDR3 size: 17 residues. Written as DNA, the CDR3 is TGTGCCAGCAGCATGTGGACTAGCGGGGGGTCGGGAGAGACCCAGTACTTC. Amino acid sequence: CASSMWTSGGSGETQYF.

This sequence joins TRBV9 and TRBJ1-2; TRBD1 matches at 8 bases. This CDR3 is 14 amino acids long. The V and J ends lost 0 bases and 2 bases, in that order; junction bases with no gene match: 0. Germline CDR1 SGDLS, CDR2 YYNGEE. CDR3 coding DNA: TGTGCCAGCAGCGTAGGGACAGGGAACTATGGCTACACCTTC. It specifies CASSVGTGNYGYTF.

V and J are TRBV30 and TRBJ1-2; TRBD1 matches 7 bases. CDR3 length: 13 residues. Per the germline V gene, CDR1 is GTSNPN and CDR2 is SVGIG (reference sequence). V lost 2 bases, J lost 7 bases, and 7 bases stayed unmatched. The CDR3: CAWSPKGAGGYTF. CDR3 coding DNA: TGTGCCTGGAGTCCAAAGGGGGCGGGTGGCTACACCTTC.

The V call is TRBV2, the J call TRBJ2-7; a possible D gene is TRBD2 (6 bases). The germline V and J ends were trimmed by 6 bases and 1 base, with 19 bases remaining between them. Germline V gene sequence: CDR1 SNHLY, CDR2 FYNNEI. This CDR3 contains 16 residues. For the CDR3, the DNA is TGTGCCAGCAGGAGACTCCGGGGCGGGGAATCCTACGAGCAGTACTTC. It specifies CASRRLRGGESYEQYF.

This rearrangement joins TRBV7-9 to TRBJ1-3; 7 bases map to TRBD1. The CDR3 runs to 13 residues. The V gene end was trimmed by 1 base and the J gene end by 9 bases; junction bases not matched to a gene: 3. Per the germline V gene, CDR1 is SEHNR and CDR2 is FQNEAQ (reference sequence). The CDR3: CASSLEGAGTIYF. CDR3 nucleotide sequence: TGTGCCAGCAGCTTAGAGGGGGCAGGCACCATATATTTT.

CDR3 residues: CASSMGTGGYYEQYF. The CDR3 region has the DNA TGTGCCAGTAGTATGGGGACAGGGGGCTATTACGAGCAGTACTTC. This sequence joins TRBV19 and TRBJ2-7, with 12 bases identical to TRBD1. The V and J ends lost 3 bases and 4 bases, in that order; junction bases with no gene match: 4. Germline CDR1 is LNHDA and CDR2 is SQIVND (reference sequence). The CDR3 covers 15 residues.

The chain carries TRBV7-3 and TRBJ2-2; 13 bases match TRBD2. V was pared by 0 bases and J by 3 bases, with 7 bases of the junction left unmatched. CDR3 length equals 19 residues. Germline CDR1 reads SGHTA; CDR2 reads FQGTGA. CDR3 sequence reads: CASSLTDLGLAGYTGELFF. In nucleotides, the CDR3 is TGTGCCAGCAGCTTAACGGACTTGGGACTAGCGGGATACACCGGGGAGCTGTTTTTT.

The J gene is TRBJ1-6, the V gene TRBV19; 7 bases map to TRBD1. This CDR3 is built from 15 residues. CDR1 is LNHDA and CDR2 is SQIVND in the germline V gene (reference sequence). The V and J ends lost 5 bases and 5 bases, in that order; junction bases with no gene match: 6. CDR3 region: CASSFTGVNNSPLHF. The CDR3, as DNA: TGTGCCAGTAGTTTCACAGGGGTCAATAATTCACCCCTCCACTTT.

This clone was detected only a few times. J is TRBJ2-3 and V is TRBV7-3; D is unclear. This CDR3 has 12 residues. The V gene lost 3 bases and the J gene lost 1 base, with 2 bases spanning the gap. Germline V lookup: CDR1 SGHTA, CDR2 FQGTGA. This CDR3 is CASSFGTDTQYF. Here the CDR3 DNA reads TGTGCCAGCAGCTTCGGCACAGATACGCAGTATTTT.

The chain links TRBV5-1 to TRBJ2-5, with a possible D match to TRBD2 (6 bases). Germline CDR1 is SGHRS and CDR2 is YFSETQ. The V gene lost 4 bases and the J gene lost 2 bases, with 18 bases spanning the gap. The CDR3 spans 16 residues. As DNA, the CDR3 is TGCGCCAGCAGCCCTAGTGTGGGAGGTCGGCAAGAGACCCAGTACTTC. Translation: CASSPSVGGRQETQYF.

This clone appeared a single time. The chain recombines TRBV2 with TRBJ1-3, with TRBD1 identical over 9 bases. Per germline, CDR1 SNHLY and CDR2 FYNNEI. The CDR3 consists of 15 residues. Trimming removed 6 bases from V and 4 bases from J; junction bases left unmatched: 7. DNA of the CDR3: TGTGCCAGCAGGTTGGGACAGGGTGCAGGAAACACCATATATTTT. Its translation is CASRLGQGAGNTIYF.

At least ten counts were recorded for this clone. The chain employs TRBV6-1 and TRBJ1-2; weak D call: TRBD1 (6 bases). Germline V lookup: CDR1 MNHNS, CDR2 SASEGT. This CDR3 is 16 amino acids long. Between the trimmed V and J ends, which lost 4 bases and 1 base, there was a span of 16 bases. Here the CDR3 DNA reads TGTGCCAGCAGTGTTCTCCGGGACACGATTAACTATGGCTACACCTTC. As protein: CASSVLRDTINYGYTF.

The chain uses TRBV7-2 and TRBJ2-2, with 8 nucleotides matching TRBD2. The CDR3 loop spans 16 amino acids. Germline CDR1 SGHTA, CDR2 FQGNSA. Trimming cost V 1 base and J 6 bases; bases outside gene matches: 7. CDR3 nucleotide sequence: TGTGCCAGCAGCTTAGTTTCTAGCGGGTCCGCCGGGGAGCTGTTTTTT. It encodes CASSLVSSGSAGELFF.

This clone was detected only once. This sequence joins TRBV10-1 and TRBJ2-1, with D possibly matching TRBD1 (5 bases). The germline CDR1 and CDR2 sequences are WNHNN and SYGVQD (reference sequence). The CDR3 loop spans 15 amino acids. Between the trimmed V and J ends, which lost 5 bases and 2 bases, there was a span of 13 bases. In DNA form, the CDR3 reads TGCGCCAGCAGTCGACAAGGGGTAGCCTACAATGAGCAGTTCTTC. Amino acid sequence: CASSRQGVAYNEQFF.

V is TRBV5-4 and J is TRBJ2-1, with TRBD2 matching 9 bases. The CDR3 length is 15 residues. V was clipped by 1 base and J by 8 bases; unmatched bases: 7. Germline-derived CDR1 and CDR2 are SGHNT and YYREEE (reference sequence). CDR3 nucleotide sequence: TGTGCCAGCAGCTTGCGCGGCGGGGGGGCCTATGAGCAGTTCTTC. It specifies CASSLRGGGAYEQFF. Drawing the rest from reference TRBV5-4 and TRBJ2-1, the complete variable domain is ETGVTQSPTHLIKTRGQQVTLRCSSQSGHNTVSWYQQALGQGPQFIFQYYREEENGRGNFPPRFSGLQFPNYSSELNVNALELDDSALYLCASSLRGGGAYEQFFGPGTRLTVL.

This chain joins TRBV10-3 and TRBJ2-3, with D hard to call. Germline CDR1 reads ENHRY; CDR2 reads SYGVKD. The CDR3 has 10 residues. Trimming left V 10 bases short and J 4 bases short, with 6 bases between. CDR3: CASGSDTQYF. CDR3 DNA sequence: TGTGCCAGCGGATCAGATACGCAGTATTTT.

The chain has TRBV3-1 (or the pseudogene TRBV3-2) and TRBJ1-5; tentative D call: TRBD1 (5 bases). CDR1 is LGHDT and CDR2 is YNNKEL in the germline V gene (reference sequence). The V end was cut by 0 bases, the J end by 6 bases, with 12 bases between. This CDR3 comprises 15 residues. The CDR3 spells CASSQDNAGLQPQHF. The CDR3 region has the DNA TGTGCCAGCAGCCAAGATAACGCAGGGCTTCAGCCCCAGCATTTT.

The chain joins TRBV5-6 to TRBJ2-3; tentatively, D is TRBD2 (6 bases). V was trimmed by 4 bases and J by 8 bases, leaving 14 bases between them. Per germline, CDR1 SGHDT and CDR2 YYEEEE. The CDR3 has 13 amino acids. This CDR3 reads CASSAYDGGTQYF. The CDR3 nucleotides read TGTGCCAGCAGCGCGTACGACGGGGGTACGCAGTATTTT.

This chain's CDR3 is CASSLGQIYGYTF. The CDR3 DNA reads as TGTGCCAGCAGCTTGGGGCAGATCTATGGCTACACCTTC. The chain carries TRBV5-4 and TRBJ1-2; no clear D gene. CDR3 length: 13 residues. V lost 0 bases and J lost 4, with 7 bases in between. Germline V CDR1 and CDR2: SGHNT, YYREEE (reference sequence).

This clone has more than one count but fewer than ten. This chain links TRBV18 with TRBJ2-7, with 9 bases matching TRBD2. The V gene's germline CDR1 is KGHSH and CDR2 LQKENI. V shed 3 bases, J shed 7 bases, and the junction held 7 bases outside the gene matches. CDR3 length: 14 amino acids. The CDR3 DNA reads as TGTGCCAGCTCACCTAGCGGGAGAGCAGGTGAGCAGTACTTC. This sequence encodes CASSPSGRAGEQYF.

This clone has a handful of counts. The chain combines TRBV5-6 with TRBJ2-2; the match to TRBD2 covers 7 bases. Trimming at V came to 1 base and at J to 5 bases, leaving 8 bases not matched to a gene. The germline V gene encodes CDR1 SGHDT and CDR2 YYEEEE. This CDR3 has 16 amino acids. The CDR3 sequence: CASSLRAGVGTGELFF. DNA of the CDR3: TGTGCCAGCAGCTTGCGGGCGGGAGTGGGTACCGGGGAGCTGTTTTTT.